This is a list of T cell receptor beta chains from one sample in a study of blood T cell repertoires in COVID-19. The assay was immunoSEQ multiplex PCR, and TCRdb's table has in-frame clones only and misses some. The table has about 110,000 clones, approximately 87% seen once; the top ten hold 15% to 20%. The sequenced material came from peripheral blood. The receptors were gathered from a woman between 55 and 75 years old with acute or convalescent COVID-19. CDR3s include the opening cysteine and the closing phenylalanine or tryptophan. Expanded clones get a size class; other rows say once, few or many, or leave the size out.

.,TRBV28,TRBJ2-6,CASSLWPGQIRGSGANVLTF
.,TRBV4-3,TRBJ2-7,CASSQEGGASEQYF
few,TRBV12-3/TRBV12-4,TRBJ2-3,CASTARGDTQYF
.,TRBV28,TRBJ1-2,CASKPTGAAWGYTF
.,TRBV28,TRBJ1-1,CASSLVQEASGAFF
.,TRBV28,TRBJ2-7,CASSLSTLSYEQYF
.,TRBV6-5,TRBJ1-1,CASSYTTGEAFF
.,TRBV5-8,TRBJ1-4,CASSFGHNNEKLFF
.,TRBV29-1,TRBJ2-3,CSVEGGRGADTQYF
.,TRBV19,TRBJ2-7,CASRGRERHEQYF
.,TRBV6-5,TRBJ1-1,CASYEGNTEAFF
few,TRBV28,TRBJ2-2,CASSLYPSTGELFF
.,TRBV29-1,TRBJ1-2,CSVEAESGINYGYTF
.,TRBV11-3,TRBJ2-3,CASSFRSGGTDTQYF
.,TRBV10-1,TRBJ1-4,CASSGPGTAGKLFF
.,TRBV28,TRBJ2-6,CASSFTGSIAGANVLTF
.,TRBV12-3/TRBV12-4,TRBJ1-1,CASSFQGAGEAFF
.,TRBV5-4,TRBJ1-6,CASSSMEAGGGSPLHF
.,TRBV7-7,TRBJ2-5,CASSTTGLAEETQYF
.,TRBV19,TRBJ1-1,CASSISGQGPLGAFF
.,TRBV6-2/TRBV6-3,TRBJ1-1,CASSRVPQGTEAFF
.,TRBV28,TRBJ2-7,CASSLRDRTYEQYF
once,TRBV13,TRBJ1-4,CASSSTGLVEKLFF
.,TRBV18,TRBJ2-7,CASSPYTGGRSYEQYF
.,TRBV18,TRBJ2-4,CASSPGLGRVGKNIQYF
.,TRBV5-1,TRBJ1-2,CASNLVPGANYGYTF
few,TRBV6-5,TRBJ1-6,CATMGRDNSPLHF
few,TRBV5-1,TRBJ2-2,CASSSRNTGELFF
.,TRBV4-1,TRBJ1-1,CASRPSSTATEAFF
.,TRBV6-5,TRBJ2-5,CASLGSGKETQYF
.,TRBV7-2,TRBJ2-2,CASSYSGGNTGELFF
.,TRBV2,TRBJ1-3,CASSRDRISSGNTIYF
.,TRBV2,TRBJ1-5,CASSRTEVWQPQHF
.,TRBV29-1,TRBJ1-1,CSVATGGKIRAFF
.,TRBV5-1,TRBJ2-1,CASSTGTAYNEQFF